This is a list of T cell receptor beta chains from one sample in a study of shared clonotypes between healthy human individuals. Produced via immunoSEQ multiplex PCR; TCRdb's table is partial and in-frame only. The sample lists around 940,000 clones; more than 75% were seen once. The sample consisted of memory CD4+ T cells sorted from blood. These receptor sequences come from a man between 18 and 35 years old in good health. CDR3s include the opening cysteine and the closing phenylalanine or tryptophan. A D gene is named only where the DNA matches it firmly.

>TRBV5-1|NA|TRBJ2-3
CASSSRSSTDTQYF
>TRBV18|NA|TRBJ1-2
CASSPREGNYGYTF
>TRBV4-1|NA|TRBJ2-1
CASSQNLGEQFF
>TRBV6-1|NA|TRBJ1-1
CASSEGRNTEAFF
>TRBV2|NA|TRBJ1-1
CASRGAGRTEAFF
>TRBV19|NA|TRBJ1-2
CASSADSAVYGYTF
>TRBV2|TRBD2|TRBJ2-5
CASNSGLASETQYF
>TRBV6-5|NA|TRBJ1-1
CASRLWGDKEAFF
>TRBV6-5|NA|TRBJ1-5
CASTLDYNQPQHF
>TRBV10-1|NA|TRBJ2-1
CASSAGGSIGNEQFF
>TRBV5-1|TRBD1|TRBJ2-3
CASSLAGQRDTQYF
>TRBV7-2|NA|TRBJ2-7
CASSLVSTYEQYF
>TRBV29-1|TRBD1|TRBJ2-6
CSVDGTGAGANVLTF
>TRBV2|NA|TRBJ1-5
CASSGDSNQPQHF
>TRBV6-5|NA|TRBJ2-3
CASSSGWGAEVQYF
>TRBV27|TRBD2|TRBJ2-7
CASRSGLAGDKYF
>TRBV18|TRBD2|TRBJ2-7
CASSPISGGYEQYF
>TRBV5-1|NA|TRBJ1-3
CASSLADGNTIYF
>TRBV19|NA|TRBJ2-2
CASKRADQNTGELFF
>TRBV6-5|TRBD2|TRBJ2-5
CASRDLAGGKETQYF
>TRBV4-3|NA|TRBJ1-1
CASSQFLIGNTEAFF
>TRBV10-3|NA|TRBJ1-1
CAISDGGSTEAFF
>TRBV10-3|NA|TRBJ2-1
CAISEGLAYNEQFF
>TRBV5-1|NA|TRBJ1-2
CASSLSNYGYTF
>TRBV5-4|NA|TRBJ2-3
CASTHGGSTDTQYF
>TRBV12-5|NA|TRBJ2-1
CASGIYNEQFF
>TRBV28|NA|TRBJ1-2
CASSRSQARGGYGYTF
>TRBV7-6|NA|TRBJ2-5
CASSSPSWRGETQYF
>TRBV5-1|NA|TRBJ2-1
CASVKGGSGYNNEQFF
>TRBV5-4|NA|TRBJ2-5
CASSSGPRETQYF
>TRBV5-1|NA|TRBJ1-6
CASSLGQGMSPLHF
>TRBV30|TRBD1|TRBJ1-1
CAWSLASGGNTEAFF
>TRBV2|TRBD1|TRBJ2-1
CASSRTGYNEQFF
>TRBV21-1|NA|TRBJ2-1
CASTKGDAEQFF
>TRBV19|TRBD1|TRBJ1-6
CASSSDRGSHF
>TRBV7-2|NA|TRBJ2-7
CASSLDLADSSYEQYF
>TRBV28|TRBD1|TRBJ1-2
CATTRTGLGYTF
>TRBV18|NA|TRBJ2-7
CASRAGSYEQYF
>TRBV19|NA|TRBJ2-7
CASSRVQGHEQYF
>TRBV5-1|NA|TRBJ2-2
CASSWATSTGELFF